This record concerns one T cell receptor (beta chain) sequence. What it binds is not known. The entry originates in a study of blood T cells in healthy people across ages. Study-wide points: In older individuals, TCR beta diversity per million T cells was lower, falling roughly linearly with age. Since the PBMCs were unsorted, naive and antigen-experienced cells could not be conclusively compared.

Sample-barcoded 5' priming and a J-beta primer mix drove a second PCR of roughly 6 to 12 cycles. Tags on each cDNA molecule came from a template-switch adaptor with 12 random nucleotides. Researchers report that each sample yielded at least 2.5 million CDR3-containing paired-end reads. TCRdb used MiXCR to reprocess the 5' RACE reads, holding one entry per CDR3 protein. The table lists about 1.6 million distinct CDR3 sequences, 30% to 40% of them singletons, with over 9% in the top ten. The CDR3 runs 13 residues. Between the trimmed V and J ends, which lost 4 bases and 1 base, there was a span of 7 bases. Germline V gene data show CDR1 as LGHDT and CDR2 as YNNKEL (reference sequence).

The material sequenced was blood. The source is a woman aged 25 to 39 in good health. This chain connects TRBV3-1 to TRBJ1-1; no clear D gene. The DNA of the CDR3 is TGTGCCAGCAGCCGTTCGTCGAACACTGAAGCTTTCTTT. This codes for CASSRSSNTEAFF.